A single TCR beta chain is shown here with its context. The antigen remains undetermined. The sample comes from a study of OX40 agonist ivuxolimab in advanced cancers. Turning to the study itself: Three patients had partial responses: one hepatocellular carcinoma, two cutaneous melanoma.

This CDR3 comprises 15 residues. Germline V lookup: CDR1 SGDLS, CDR2 YYNGEE. Trimming stripped 0 bases from V and 0 bases from J, with 10 bases between. Sequencing was performed with immunoSEQ multiplex PCR; in TCRdb, only in-frame clones are kept and a portion is missing. The data contain approximately 47,000 clones, around nine tenths of them singletons. Overall study results and limits: Some patients without response likewise showed low normalized clonal expansion.

The chain uses TRBV9 and TRBJ2-7; D perhaps matches TRBD2 (5 bases). This clonotype was obtained from an adult with an advanced solid tumor such as melanoma, head and neck, liver or kidney cancer. The source was CD4+ or CD8+ T cells sorted from blood, collected in a trial of the OX40 agonist ivuxolimab. CDR3 coding DNA: TGTGCCAGCAGCGTAGGCGGGTCAAGCTCCTACGAGCAGTACTTC. Its translation is CASSVGGSSSYEQYF.